In its sample, the clone carrying this TCR beta chain was seen once. Its antigen is unknown. The data were taken from a study of shared clonotypes between healthy human individuals. Overall study findings and caveats: Sequencing depth was predicted to influence how clonotypes are shared among donors.

The repertoire was sequenced with immunoSEQ multiplex PCR; TCRdb's copy has only in-frame clones and lacks some. The sample shows about 1.1 million clones, 60% to 80% of them seen only once. V gave up 7 bases and J gave up 2 bases, with 11 bases separating them. Germline V lookup: CDR1 SGHDT, CDR2 YYEEEE. There are 13 residues in the CDR3. The sample taken for sequencing was memory CD4+ T cells from PBMCs. Subset described: CD45RA-negative fraction. This TCR was sampled from a young man in good health. Some clones in this sample may be carry-over from other donors' samples. The chain joins TRBV5-6 to TRBJ2-3, with unresolved D. The CDR3 region has the DNA TGTGCCAGCTCTCCAGGAATCACAGATACGCAGTATTTT. This gives the protein CASSPGITDTQYF.